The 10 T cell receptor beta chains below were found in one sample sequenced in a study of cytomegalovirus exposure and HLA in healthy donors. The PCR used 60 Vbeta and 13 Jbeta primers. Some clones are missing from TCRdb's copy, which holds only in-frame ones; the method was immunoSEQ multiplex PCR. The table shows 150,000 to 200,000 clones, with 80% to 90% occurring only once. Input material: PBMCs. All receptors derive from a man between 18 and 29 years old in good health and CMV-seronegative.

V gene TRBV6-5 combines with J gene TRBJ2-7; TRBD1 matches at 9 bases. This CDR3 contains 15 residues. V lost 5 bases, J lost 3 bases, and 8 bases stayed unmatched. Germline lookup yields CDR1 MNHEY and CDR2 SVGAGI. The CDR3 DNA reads TGTGCCAGCAGTGCCCGACAGGGGGGGTTCTACGAGCAGTACTTC. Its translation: CASSARQGGFYEQYF.

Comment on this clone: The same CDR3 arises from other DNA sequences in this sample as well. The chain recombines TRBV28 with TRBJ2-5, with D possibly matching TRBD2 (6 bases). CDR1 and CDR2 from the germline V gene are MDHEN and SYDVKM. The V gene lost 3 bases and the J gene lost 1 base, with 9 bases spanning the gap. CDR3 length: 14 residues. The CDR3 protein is CASSFGGSQETQYF. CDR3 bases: TGTGCCAGCAGTTTTGGAGGGTCCCAAGAGACCCAGTACTTC.

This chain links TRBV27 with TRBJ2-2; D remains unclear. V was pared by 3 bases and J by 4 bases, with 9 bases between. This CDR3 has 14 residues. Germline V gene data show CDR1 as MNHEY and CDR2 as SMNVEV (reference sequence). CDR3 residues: CASSFPSLTGELFF. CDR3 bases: TGTGCCAGCAGTTTTCCGAGTCTCACCGGGGAGCTGTTTTTT.

The CDR3 nucleotides are TGCGCCAGCAGCTTGGGACAGGGAGTCACAGATACGCAGTATTTT. Protein product: CASSLGQGVTDTQYF. The genes are TRBV5-1 and TRBJ2-3; TRBD1 matches 7 bases. Unmatched junction bases numbered 3, after V lost 0 bases and J lost 2 bases. The CDR3 covers 15 residues. Germline V gives CDR1 SGHRS, CDR2 YFSETQ.

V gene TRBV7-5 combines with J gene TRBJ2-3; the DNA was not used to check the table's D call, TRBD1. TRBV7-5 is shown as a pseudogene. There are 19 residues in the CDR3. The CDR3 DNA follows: TGTGCCAGAAGCTTAGAGTTCAGGGGGCGCACACTATTGACAGATACGCAGTATTTT. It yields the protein CARSLEFRGRTLLTDTQYF.

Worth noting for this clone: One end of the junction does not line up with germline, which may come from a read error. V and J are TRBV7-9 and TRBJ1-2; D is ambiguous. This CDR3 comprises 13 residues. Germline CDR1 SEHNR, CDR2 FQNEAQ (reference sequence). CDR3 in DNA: TGTTCCAGCAGCTCCACGGGTACCTATGGCTACACCTTC. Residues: CSSSSTGTYGYTF.

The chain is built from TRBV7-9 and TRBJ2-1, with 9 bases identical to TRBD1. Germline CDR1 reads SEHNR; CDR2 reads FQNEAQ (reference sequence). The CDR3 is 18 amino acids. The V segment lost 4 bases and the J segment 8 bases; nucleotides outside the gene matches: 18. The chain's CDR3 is CASSSKYIRDRERDEQFF. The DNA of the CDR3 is TGTGCCAGCAGCTCGAAATATATCCGGGACAGGGAGCGCGATGAGCAGTTCTTC. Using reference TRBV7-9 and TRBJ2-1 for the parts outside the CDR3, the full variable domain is DTGVSQNPRHKITKRGQNVTFRCDPISEHNRLYWYRQTLGQGPEFLTYFQNEAQLEKSRLLSDRFSAERPKGSFSTLEIQRTEQGDSAMYLCASSSKYIRDRERDEQFFGPGTRLTVL.

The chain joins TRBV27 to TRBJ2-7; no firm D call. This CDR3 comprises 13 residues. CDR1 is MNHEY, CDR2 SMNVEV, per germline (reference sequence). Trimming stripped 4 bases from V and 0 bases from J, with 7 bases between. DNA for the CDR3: TGTGCCAGCAGTTCCCTCCTCTCCTACGAGCAGTACTTC. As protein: CASSSLLSYEQYF.

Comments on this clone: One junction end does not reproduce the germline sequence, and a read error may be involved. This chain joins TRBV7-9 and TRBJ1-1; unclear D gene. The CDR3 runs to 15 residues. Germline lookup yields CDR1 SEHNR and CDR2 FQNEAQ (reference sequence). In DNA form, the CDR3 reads TGTTCCAGCAGCATGGGTCCGGGTTTGAACACTGAAGCTTTCTTT. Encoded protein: CSSSMGPGLNTEAFF.

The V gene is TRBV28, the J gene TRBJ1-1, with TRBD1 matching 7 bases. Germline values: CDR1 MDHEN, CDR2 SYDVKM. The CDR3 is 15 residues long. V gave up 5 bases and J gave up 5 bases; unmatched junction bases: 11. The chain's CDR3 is CASSPPRTGRTEAFF. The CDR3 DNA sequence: TGTGCCAGCAGTCCCCCCAGGACAGGTCGGACTGAAGCTTTCTTT.